The 23 T cell receptor beta chains given below trace back to one sample, sequenced in a study of T cell responses to AZD1222 COVID-19 vaccine. Sequencing was performed with immunoSEQ multiplex PCR; in TCRdb, only in-frame clones are kept and a portion is missing. The sample contains roughly 100,000 clones, 91% of which appear only once. This sample comprised peripheral blood, obtained on day 0 of AZD1222 vaccination. The source is an adult in good health.

This chain joins TRBV5-4 and TRBJ1-2; D possibly corresponds to TRBD1 (6 bases). The V end was cut by 4 bases, the J end by 6 bases, with 13 bases between. CDR1 and CDR2 (germline): SGHNT, YYREEE (reference sequence). The CDR3 covers 13 residues. The CDR3 here is CASSIKGGDGYTF. CDR3 nucleotide sequence: TGTGCCAGCAGCATCAAGGGGGGAGATGGCTACACCTTC.

The CDR3 DNA follows: TGTGCCAGTAGTATAATGGCTAGCGGGAGCAACGAGCAGTACTTC. As protein: CASSIMASGSNEQYF. The J gene is TRBJ2-7, the V gene TRBV19; the match to TRBD2 covers 10 bases. Germline CDR1 is LNHDA and CDR2 is SQIVND (reference sequence). J gave up 5 bases and V 2 bases, and 6 bases lay outside the gene matches. The CDR3 has 15 amino acids.

The rearrangement joins TRBV5-1 to TRBJ2-1, with D possibly being TRBD2 (5 bases). CDR1 SGHRS and CDR2 YFSETQ come from the germline V gene. V was clipped by 2 bases and J by 0 bases, with 12 bases between them. The CDR3 sequence is 16 residues long. The chain's CDR3 is CASSFTAVSSYNEQFF. CDR3 bases: TGCGCCAGCAGCTTTACAGCGGTGAGCTCCTACAATGAGCAGTTCTTC.

The V and J genes are TRBV11-3 and TRBJ2-3, with 11 bases aligning to TRBD2. Unmatched junction bases numbered 4, after V lost 4 bases and J lost 1 base. CDR3 length: 16 amino acids. Germline-derived CDR1 and CDR2 are SGHNT and YENEEA. CDR3 sequence: CASSYSGRAGTDTQYF. CDR3 nucleotide sequence: TGTGCCAGCAGCTATAGCGGGAGGGCCGGCACAGATACGCAGTATTTT.

The V gene is TRBV11-2, the J gene TRBJ2-1, with D unresolved. Trimming took off 3 bases at V and 8 bases at J, with 8 bases between the two ends. Germline V lookup: CDR1 SGHAT, CDR2 FQNNGV. The CDR3 is made up of 12 amino acids. The CDR3 DNA follows: TGTGCCAGCAGCTTTCACGTTGATGAGCAGTTCTTC. Amino acids: CASSFHVDEQFF.

This chain connects TRBV7-9 to TRBJ2-1, with 10 bases fitting TRBD2. Germline CDR1 reads SEHNR; CDR2 reads FQNEAQ (reference sequence). The CDR3 totals 15 residues. The trim removed 3 bases at V and 10 bases at J, leaving 9 bases unmatched. DNA of the CDR3: TGTGCCAGCAGCTTTATTGCTAGCGGGAGTAACGAGCAGTTCTTC. Its protein is CASSFIASGSNEQFF.

The chain couples TRBV7-2 to TRBJ2-1, with D perhaps matching TRBD2 (5 bases). Deletions cut 0 bases from V and 9 bases from J, with 12 bases between. From germline, CDR1 is SGHTA and CDR2 FQGNSA. The CDR3 loop spans 14 amino acids. CDR3 nucleotide sequence: TGTGCCAGCAGCTTAGCCGAGGGTATAAGTGAGCAGTTCTTC. Translation gives CASSLAEGISEQFF.

This chain connects TRBV7-3 to TRBJ1-6; D remains ambiguous. Trimming cost V 4 bases and J 8 bases, with 15 bases left between them. This CDR3 spans 15 amino acids. Germline CDR1 reads SGHTA; CDR2 reads FQGTGA. CDR3 nucleotides: TGTGCCAGCAGCTCGTCCACGTTGATAGATTCACCCCTCCACTTT. Translating it yields CASSSSTLIDSPLHF.

The rearrangement uses TRBV6-5 and TRBJ1-5; D is ambiguous. Germline V gives CDR1 MNHEY, CDR2 SVGAGI. V was cut by 6 bases and J by 0 bases, with 6 bases left in between. The CDR3 totals 13 residues. The CDR3 nucleotides are TGTGCCAGCAGGGAGTCTAGCAATCAGCCCCAGCATTTT. Encoded protein: CASRESSNQPQHF.

The V and J genes are TRBV19 and TRBJ2-1, with D possibly matching TRBD2 (6 bases). This CDR3 region has 15 residues. Trimming removed 4 bases from V and 7 bases from J, with 17 bases in between. Germline assignment: CDR1 LNHDA and CDR2 SQIVND (reference sequence). The CDR3 spells CASSSRDWQKNEQFF. DNA of the CDR3: TGTGCCAGTAGTAGCCGGGACTGGCAGAAGAATGAGCAGTTCTTC.

The V gene is TRBV21-1, the J gene TRBJ2-1; TRBD2 reflects the table's D call only, with no check against the DNA. TRBV21-1 is a recognized pseudogene. CDR3 size: 17 residues. The CDR3 DNA follows: TGTGCCAGCAGCAAAGACCCTAGCCCGAGCTCCTACAATGAGCAGTTCTTC. Encoded protein: CASSKDPSPSSYNEQFF.

This clone appeared a few times. V gene TRBV30 combines with J gene TRBJ1-1; D is unclear. The V end was cut by 1 base, the J end by 5 bases, with 11 bases between. The CDR3 covers 13 residues. Germline CDR1 is GTSNPN and CDR2 is SVGIG (reference sequence). The CDR3 DNA is TGTGCCTGGAGTGCCATTGAGAGAACTGAAGCTTTCTTT. Protein: CAWSAIERTEAFF.

The J gene is TRBJ2-5, the V gene TRBV12-3 or TRBV12-4, with D unresolved. V lost 4 bases and J 1 base, leaving 7 bases between the germline ends. This CDR3 has 13 residues. In nucleotides, the CDR3 is TGTGCCAGCAGTTACGGGCCCCAAGAGACCCAGTACTTC. Its protein is CASSYGPQETQYF.

The chain uses TRBV28 and TRBJ1-1; D might be TRBD1 (6 bases). From germline, CDR1 is MDHEN and CDR2 SYDVKM. Trimming left V 5 bases short and J 2 bases short, with 15 bases between. CDR3 length: 15 residues. The CDR3 bases are TGTGCCAGCAGTCCCTTCCGGACAGCTAACACTGAAGCTTTCTTT. Translation gives CASSPFRTANTEAFF. The whole variable domain, filled in from reference TRBV28 and TRBJ1-1, reads DVKVTQSSRYLVKRTGEKVFLECVQDMDHENMFWYRQDPGLGLRLIYFSYDVKMKEKGDIPEGYSVSREKKERFSLILESASTNQTSMYLCASSPFRTANTEAFFGQGTRLTVV.

This chain uses TRBV2 with TRBJ2-1; TRBD1 matches at 9 bases. After removal of 5 bases from V and 6 bases from J, the junction contained 5 bases not matched to a gene. The V gene's germline CDR1 is SNHLY and CDR2 FYNNEI. The CDR3 has 14 amino acids. CDR3 sequence (DNA): TGTGCCAGCAGTTTAACAGGGGGCGGCAATGAGCAGTTCTTC. Translation gives CASSLTGGGNEQFF.

This rearrangement joins TRBV30 to TRBJ1-6; a possible D gene is TRBD1 (5 bases). The CDR3 length is 13 residues. The V end was cut by 3 bases, the J end by 10 bases, with 13 bases between. CDR1 is GTSNPN and CDR2 is SVGIG in the germline V gene (reference sequence). The CDR3 coding sequence is TGTGCCTGGAGGGGACTCACTGTATCACCCCTCCACTTT. Translating gives CAWRGLTVSPLHF.

The genes are TRBV7-3 and TRBJ2-7; no definite D call. The length of the CDR3 is 13 residues. CDR1 and CDR2 (germline): SGHTA, FQGTGA. V was pared by 6 bases and J by 0 bases, with 9 bases between. Here the CDR3 DNA reads TGTGCCAGCAGTAGTGACATCTCCTACGAGCAGTACTTC. The encoded protein is CASSSDISYEQYF. The variable domain in full, with the rest retrieved from reference TRBV7-3 and TRBJ2-7, is GAGVSQTPSNKVTEKGKYVELRCDPISGHTALYWYRQSLGQGPEFLIYFQGTGAADDSGLPNDRFFAVRPEGSVSTLKIQRTERGDSAVYLCASSSDISYEQYFGPGTRLTVT.

This clone was seen more than once but under ten times. This chain links TRBV7-9 with TRBJ2-5; TRBD2 is a possible D gene (5 bases). Germline V gene sequence: CDR1 SEHNR, CDR2 FQNEAQ (reference sequence). Trimming took 5 bases from V and 4 from J, leaving 14 bases between them. CDR3 length: 14 residues. CDR3 coding DNA: TGTGCCAGCAGCATAAGTATGGGGAGAGAGACCCAGTACTTC. Amino acids: CASSISMGRETQYF.

The rearrangement uses TRBV7-2 and TRBJ2-7; no definite D call. V lost 5 bases and J 7 bases, leaving 9 bases between the germline ends. The CDR3 is made up of 11 amino acids. Germline assignment: CDR1 SGHTA and CDR2 FQGNSA. The DNA of the CDR3 is TGTGCCAGCAGCAAGTTGGGTGAGCAGTACTTC. It encodes CASSKLGEQYF.

The chain combines TRBV9 with TRBJ1-2; no definite D call. From germline, CDR1 is SGDLS and CDR2 YYNGEE. Trimming took 0 bases from V and 5 from J, leaving 8 bases between them. The CDR3 has 13 amino acids. The DNA for the CDR3 is TGTGCCAGCAGCGTAGGCGGCGGGTATGGCTACACCTTC. It encodes CASSVGGGYGYTF.

V gene TRBV9 combines with J gene TRBJ1-1; 7 nucleotides match TRBD1. The V gene's germline CDR1 is SGDLS and CDR2 YYNGEE. The CDR3 loop spans 15 amino acids. Trimming removed 4 bases from V and 5 bases from J; junction bases left unmatched: 11. CDR3 sequence reads: CASSPGTALGTEAFF. The CDR3 nucleotides read TGTGCCAGCAGCCCTGGGACAGCCCTGGGGACTGAAGCTTTCTTT.

The rearrangement links TRBV7-8 to TRBJ1-5; D is undetermined. The CDR3 is 13 residues long. CDR1 and CDR2 from the germline V gene are SGHVS and FQNEAQ. Trimming shortened V by 0 bases and J by 9 bases, and 9 bases separated the two germline ends. The CDR3 loop is CASSLAGVSPQHF. The CDR3 coding sequence is TGTGCCAGCAGCTTAGCCGGGGTCTCGCCCCAGCATTTT.

This chain connects TRBV18 to TRBJ1-2; unclear D gene. The V gene lost 10 bases and the J gene lost 3 bases, with 18 bases spanning the gap. This CDR3 spans 14 amino acids. Germline CDR1 KGHSH, CDR2 LQKENI. In DNA, the CDR3 is TGTGCCACCCTCCCTCGGCAGGAGGACTATGGCTACACCTTC. Amino acids: CATLPRQEDYGYTF. The full variable domain, with the rest looked up from reference TRBV18 and TRBJ1-2, is NAGVMQNPRHLVRRRGQEARLRCSPMKGHSHVYWYRQLPEEGLKFMVYLQKENIIDESGMPKERFSAEFPKEGPSILRIQQVVRGDSAAYFCATLPRQEDYGYTFGSGTRLTVV.